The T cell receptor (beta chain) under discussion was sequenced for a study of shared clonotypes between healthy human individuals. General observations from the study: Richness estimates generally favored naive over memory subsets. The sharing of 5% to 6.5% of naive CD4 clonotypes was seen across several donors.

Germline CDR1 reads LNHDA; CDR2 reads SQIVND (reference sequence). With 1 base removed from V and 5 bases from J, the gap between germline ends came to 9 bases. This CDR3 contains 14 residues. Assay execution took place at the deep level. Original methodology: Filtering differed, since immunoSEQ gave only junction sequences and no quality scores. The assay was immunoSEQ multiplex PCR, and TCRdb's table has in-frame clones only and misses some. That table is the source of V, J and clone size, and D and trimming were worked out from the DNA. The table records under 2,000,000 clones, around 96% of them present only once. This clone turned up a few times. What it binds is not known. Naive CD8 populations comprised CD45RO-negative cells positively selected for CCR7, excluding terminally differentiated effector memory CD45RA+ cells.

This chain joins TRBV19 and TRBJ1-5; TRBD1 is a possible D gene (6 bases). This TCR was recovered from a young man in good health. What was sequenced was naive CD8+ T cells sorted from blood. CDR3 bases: TGTGCCAGTAGTATAGCAGGGGAGGATCAGCCCCAGCATTTT. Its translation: CASSIAGEDQPQHF.